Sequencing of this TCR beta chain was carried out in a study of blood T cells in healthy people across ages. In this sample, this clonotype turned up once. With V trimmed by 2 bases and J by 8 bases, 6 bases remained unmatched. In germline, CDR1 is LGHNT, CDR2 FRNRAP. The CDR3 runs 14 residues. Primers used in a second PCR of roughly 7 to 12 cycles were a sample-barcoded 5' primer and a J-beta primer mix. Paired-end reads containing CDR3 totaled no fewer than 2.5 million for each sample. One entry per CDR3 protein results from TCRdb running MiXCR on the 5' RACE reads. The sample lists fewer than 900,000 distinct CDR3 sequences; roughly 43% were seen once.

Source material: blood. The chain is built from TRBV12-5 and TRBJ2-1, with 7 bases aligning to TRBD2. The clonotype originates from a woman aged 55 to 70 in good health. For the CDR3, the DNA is TGTGCTAGTGGTTTGAGCCGACTAGCCGATGAGCAGTTCTTC. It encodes CASGLSRLADEQFF.